The rows below give T cell receptor beta chains drawn from one sample of a study of PD-L1 blockade in urothelial cancer. Assay used: immunoSEQ multiplex PCR; TCRdb lists only in-frame clones, some missing. The repertoire consists of some 54,000 clones, with over 70% occurring once and the leading ten covering about 5.8%. Sequencing used PBMCs, obtained around atezolizumab (anti-PD-L1) treatment. The source is a man in his forties or fifties with urothelial cancer. CDR3s include the opening cysteine and the closing phenylalanine or tryptophan. Each record gives: V gene, J gene, clone size, D gene, CDR3 DNA, CDR3 protein. The D gene is left open where the match is weak. Not every row has a clone size; where given, it reads once, few, many or a size class.

V: TRBV27; J: TRBJ2-5; size: few; D: -; DNA: TGTGCCAGCAGTCCGCAAGAGACCCAGTACTTC; CDR3: CASSPQETQYF
V: TRBV15; J: TRBJ2-2; size: -; D: -; DNA: TGTGCCACCAAATTCCTCGGGGAGCTGTTTTTT; CDR3: CATKFLGELFF
V: TRBV5-6; J: TRBJ2-5; size: -; D: TRBD1; DNA: TGTGCCAGCAGCTTGGGACAGGGGAATATAGAGACCCAGTACTTC; CDR3: CASSLGQGNIETQYF
V: TRBV5-5; J: TRBJ2-1; size: once; D: -; DNA: TGTGCCAGCACCCAGGGCCGCTCCTACAATGAGCAGTTCTTC; CDR3: CASTQGRSYNEQFF
V: TRBV7-9; J: TRBJ1-4; size: -; D: -; DNA: TGTGCCAGCAGCACCTCCGGTTTTAATGAAAAACTGTTTTTT; CDR3: CASSTSGFNEKLFF
V: TRBV19; J: TRBJ1-4; size: -; D: -; DNA: TGTGCCAGTAGTATGCTAACAGGGAAGTGGGATGAAAAACTGTTTTTT; CDR3: CASSMLTGKWDEKLFF
V: TRBV7-2; J: TRBJ2-1; size: -; D: -; DNA: TGTGCCAGCAGCCCAGCGGCGGCTAGCTCCTACAATGAGCAGTTCTTC; CDR3: CASSPAAASSYNEQFF
V: TRBV5-8; J: TRBJ2-3; size: -; D: -; DNA: TGTGCCAGCAGCTTGATCGCGGGCTCCACAGATACGCAGTATTTT; CDR3: CASSLIAGSTDTQYF
V: TRBV4-1; J: TRBJ2-2; size: -; D: TRBD2; DNA: TGCGCCAGCAGCCAAGGGGGACTAGGGAACACCGGGGAGCTGTTTTTT; CDR3: CASSQGGLGNTGELFF
V: TRBV5-4; J: TRBJ1-2; size: few; D: -; DNA: TGTGCCAGCAGCTTGGAACGAGGGCGCGGTTATGGCTACACCTTC; CDR3: CASSLERGRGYGYTF
V: TRBV27; J: TRBJ2-2; size: -; D: TRBD2; DNA: TGTGCCAGCACGAGGGAGGGATCGAACACCGGGGAGCTGTTTTTT; CDR3: CASTREGSNTGELFF
V: TRBV6-5; J: TRBJ2-7; size: once; D: TRBD1; DNA: TGTGCCAGCAGACCCGGGACAGATTCCCACGAGCAGTACTTC; CDR3: CASRPGTDSHEQYF
V: TRBV5-1; J: TRBJ2-3; size: few; D: -; DNA: TGCGCCAGCAGCGAGGAGGGATTCACAGATACGCAGTATTTT; CDR3: CASSEEGFTDTQYF
V: TRBV6-8; J: TRBJ2-7; size: -; D: -; DNA: TGTGCCAGCAGTAGGGGTCAGGGGAGATCTACCTACGAGCAGTACTTC; CDR3: CASSRGQGRSTYEQYF
V: TRBV15; J: TRBJ1-5; size: -; D: -; DNA: TGTGCCACCAGTCGTGGGGGGGCTTTTCAGCCCCAGCATTTT; CDR3: CATSRGGAFQPQHF
V: TRBV5-1; J: TRBJ2-1; size: -; D: TRBD2; DNA: TGCGCCAGCAGCCTGACTAGCGGGAGATACAATGAGCAGTTCTTC; CDR3: CASSLTSGRYNEQFF
V: TRBV11-2; J: TRBJ2-7; size: -; D: -; DNA: TGTGCCAGCAGCTTAGATCCGGGCGGCGGGTACGAGCAGTACTTC; CDR3: CASSLDPGGGYEQYF
V: TRBV18; J: TRBJ2-1; size: -; D: TRBD2; DNA: TGTGCCAGCTCACCTGGACTAGCGGGAGGCAATGAGCAGTTCTTC; CDR3: CASSPGLAGGNEQFF
V: TRBV6-5; J: TRBJ2-7; size: -; D: TRBD2; DNA: TGTGCCAGCAGTTACACCCCGTTCGAGCGGGAAGACGAGCAGTACTTC; CDR3: CASSYTPFEREDEQYF
V: TRBV7-7; J: TRBJ2-2; size: few; D: -; DNA: TGTGCTAGCAGCTCCGCTGTTGAGGGTAGCGTCAAAGGCGGGGAGCTGTTTTTT; CDR3: CASSSAVEGSVKGGELFF
V: TRBV28; J: TRBJ2-1; size: once; D: TRBD2; DNA: TGTGCCAGCACGGTTCTCAGCGGGAGTCCCTACAATGAGCAGTTCTTC; CDR3: CASTVLSGSPYNEQFF
V: TRBV7-3; J: TRBJ2-3; size: -; D: -; DNA: TGTGCCAGCAGCTTACCCTTAGCGGGCACAGATACGCAGTATTTT; CDR3: CASSLPLAGTDTQYF
V: TRBV5-1; J: TRBJ2-4; size: -; D: TRBD2; DNA: TGCGCCAGCAGCTCGGGAGGGATAAGGGACATTCAGTACTTC; CDR3: CASSSGGIRDIQYF
V: TRBV30; J: TRBJ1-5; size: -; D: -; DNA: TGTGCCTGGAGGGACCAGGGGCCGAATCAGCCCCAGCATTTT; CDR3: CAWRDQGPNQPQHF
V: TRBV28; J: TRBJ2-7; size: -; D: TRBD1; DNA: TGTGCCAGCAGAGGACAGGGTTCTTACGAGCAGTACTTC; CDR3: CASRGQGSYEQYF
V: TRBV12-5; J: TRBJ2-1; size: -; D: TRBD2; DNA: TGTGCTAGTGGTCCCCTCGCTAGCGGGAACAATGAGCAGTTCTTC; CDR3: CASGPLASGNNEQFF
V: TRBV5-4; J: TRBJ2-1; size: once; D: TRBD1; DNA: TGTGCCAGCAGCCCGGGTTCGGGACAGGGGAGGGGTGAGCAGTTCTTC; CDR3: CASSPGSGQGRGEQFF
V: TRBV28; J: TRBJ2-1; size: once; D: TRBD2; DNA: TGTGCCGGTTCCCTTGCGGGAGATCGCTACAATGAGCAGTTCTTC; CDR3: CAGSLAGDRYNEQFF
V: TRBV5-1; J: TRBJ2-5; size: -; D: TRBD1; DNA: TGCGCCAGCGGACCGACAGGGCGGGCGGAGACCCAGTACTTC; CDR3: CASGPTGRAETQYF
V: TRBV5-4; J: TRBJ2-7; size: once; D: -; DNA: TGTGCCAGCAGCGTAGGGGCCTACGAGCAGTACTTC; CDR3: CASSVGAYEQYF
V: TRBV30; J: TRBJ1-4; size: -; D: TRBD1; DNA: TGTGCCTGGGGGACAGGGAGGCGACTGTTTTTT; CDR3: CAWGTGRRLFF
V: TRBV28; J: TRBJ1-2; size: -; D: -; DNA: TGTGCCAGCAGCGCCCCGGACAGTGCTAACTATGGCTACACCTTC; CDR3: CASSAPDSANYGYTF
V: TRBV7-2; J: TRBJ2-5; size: few; D: -; DNA: TGTGCCAGCAGCTTAGCCCTAGCTAAAGAGACCCAGTACTTC; CDR3: CASSLALAKETQYF
V: TRBV7-2; J: TRBJ2-3; size: once; D: -; DNA: TGTGCCAGCAGCTTAACGGGTTACTTCGGAGATACGCAGTATTTT; CDR3: CASSLTGYFGDTQYF
V: TRBV4-1; J: TRBJ1-3; size: -; D: -; DNA: TGCGCCAGCAGCCAGGCCACAGCTGGAAACACCATATATTTT; CDR3: CASSQATAGNTIYF
V: TRBV4-1; J: TRBJ2-1; size: -; D: -; DNA: TGCGCCAGCAGCCAAGATTCTGAGAGCTCCTACAATGAGCAGTTCTTC; CDR3: CASSQDSESSYNEQFF
V: TRBV6-5; J: TRBJ2-7; size: -; D: TRBD1; DNA: TGTGCCACCTACCGGACAGGGGCTTCCTACGAGCAGTACTTC; CDR3: CATYRTGASYEQYF
V: TRBV7-8; J: TRBJ2-1; size: -; D: TRBD2; DNA: TGTGCCAGCCGCCCCCCCTGGCGGCTAGCGGGAGGCCACACTGAGCAGTTCTTC; CDR3: CASRPPWRLAGGHTEQFF
V: TRBV5-6; J: TRBJ2-1; size: -; D: TRBD2; DNA: TGTGCCAGCAGCTTGGAATTCCCTAGCGGGAGTGAGAATGAGCAGTTCTTC; CDR3: CASSLEFPSGSENEQFF
V: TRBV7-9; J: TRBJ2-5; size: -; D: TRBD2; DNA: TGTGCCAGCGGGACTAGCGGGTCTATTCAAGAGACCCAGTACTTC; CDR3: CASGTSGSIQETQYF
V: TRBV6-1; J: TRBJ2-7; size: -; D: TRBD2; DNA: TGTGCCAGCAGTGCAGGGGGGACTAGCGGCTACGAGCAGTACTTC; CDR3: CASSAGGTSGYEQYF
V: TRBV6-5; J: TRBJ1-5; size: -; D: TRBD1; DNA: TGTGCCAGCAAACCGGGACAGCTCAATCAGCCCCAGCATTTT; CDR3: CASKPGQLNQPQHF
V: TRBV28; J: TRBJ2-7; size: -; D: -; DNA: TGTGCCAGCAGTTTAACGGAGGGCGCCTACGAGCAGTACTTC; CDR3: CASSLTEGAYEQYF
V: TRBV28; J: TRBJ2-1; size: -; D: TRBD1; DNA: TGTGCCAGCACTCCTAGTACGGACAGGTACAATGAGCAGTTCTTC; CDR3: CASTPSTDRYNEQFF
V: TRBV4-1; J: TRBJ2-3; size: -; D: TRBD1; DNA: TGCGCCAGCAGCCAGGGACAGGGGGCGGAATACACAGATACGCAGTATTTT; CDR3: CASSQGQGAEYTDTQYF
V: TRBV6-5; J: TRBJ1-3; size: -; D: TRBD1; DNA: TGTGCCAGCAGCCGAGGGACAGGGGGTGGGAACACCATATATTTT; CDR3: CASSRGTGGGNTIYF
V: TRBV5-5; J: TRBJ1-1; size: -; D: -; DNA: TGTGCCAGCAGCTTGTACAGGGAGTTGAACACTGAAGCTTTCTTT; CDR3: CASSLYRELNTEAFF
V: TRBV5-4; J: TRBJ2-7; size: -; D: TRBD1; DNA: TGTGCCAGCAGCCAGGACAGGAGTTCCTACGAGCAGTACTTC; CDR3: CASSQDRSSYEQYF
V: TRBV28; J: TRBJ1-1; size: -; D: -; DNA: TGTGCCAGCAGTAACCCTCCGAACAGGATTAACACTGAAGCTTTCTTT; CDR3: CASSNPPNRINTEAFF
V: TRBV30; J: TRBJ2-5; size: -; D: TRBD1; DNA: TGTGCCTGGAGGAGGAATTACAGGGGCCCCCAAGAGACCCAGTACTTC; CDR3: CAWRRNYRGPQETQYF